The entry that follows covers one T cell receptor beta chain sequence. This record comes from a study of blood T cell repertoires in COVID-19. Across the study: Sites in the United States, Italy and Spain provided acute and convalescent COVID-19 samples.

The CDR3 is 14 residues long. The table came from immunoSEQ multiplex PCR; TCRdb's copy has only in-frame clones and leaves some out. The repertoire holds tens of thousands of clones, with over 80% as singletons. Sequenced input: peripheral blood. The V call is TRBV21-1, the J call TRBJ1-5; TRBD1 is taken as the D call from the table, unchecked against the DNA. TRBV21-1 is marked as a pseudogene. The TCR was taken from a human donor in a cohort sampled during active COVID-19. The CDR3 region is CARLTGTGDQPQHF. CDR3 DNA: TGTGCCCGTCTCACCGGGACAGGGGATCAGCCCCAGCATTTT.